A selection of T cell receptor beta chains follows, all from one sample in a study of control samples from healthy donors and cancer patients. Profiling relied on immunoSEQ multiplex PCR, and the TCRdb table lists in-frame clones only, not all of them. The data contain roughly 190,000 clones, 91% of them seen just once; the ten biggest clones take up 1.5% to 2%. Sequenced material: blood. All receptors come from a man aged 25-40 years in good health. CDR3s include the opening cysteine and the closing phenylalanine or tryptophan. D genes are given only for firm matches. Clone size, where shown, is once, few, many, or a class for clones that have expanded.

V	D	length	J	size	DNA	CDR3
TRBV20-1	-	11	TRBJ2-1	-	TGCAGTGCTAGACCCCGCAATGAGCAGTTCTTC	CSARPRNEQFF
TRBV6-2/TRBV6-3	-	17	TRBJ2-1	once	TGTGCCAGCAGTTACAGGCGAAGACTTAGCTCCTACAATGAGCAGTTCTTC	CASSYRRRLSSYNEQFF
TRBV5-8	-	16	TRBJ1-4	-	TGTGCCAGCAGCTTGGGATCGGGTAGTTCTAATGAAAAACTGTTTTTT	CASSLGSGSSNEKLFF
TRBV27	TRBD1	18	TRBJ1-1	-	TGTGCCAGCATTTTCCGAGATGGGACAGGGTACATGAACACTGAAGCTTTCTTT	CASIFRDGTGYMNTEAFF
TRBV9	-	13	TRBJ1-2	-	TGTGCCAGCAGCGCGACGAGGGGCTATGGCTACACCTTC	CASSATRGYGYTF
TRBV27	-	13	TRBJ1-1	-	TGTGCCAGCAGTTTATATTCGGGCACTGAAGCTTTCTTT	CASSLYSGTEAFF
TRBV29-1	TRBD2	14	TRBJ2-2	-	TGCAGCGTGGCGCGGGGGGTGGGCACCGGGGAGCTGTTTTTT	CSVARGVGTGELFF
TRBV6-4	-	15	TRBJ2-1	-	TGTGCCAGCAGTGAAGGGGTAATGAGATACAATGAGCAGTTCTTC	CASSEGVMRYNEQFF
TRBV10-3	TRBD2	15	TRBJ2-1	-	TGTGCCATCAATGAACCCGGGACGGGCGGGGGTGAGCAGTTCTTC	CAINEPGTGGGEQFF
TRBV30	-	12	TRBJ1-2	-	TGTGCCTGGAGTCCGGATAGCTATGGCTACACCTTC	CAWSPDSYGYTF
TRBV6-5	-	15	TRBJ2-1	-	TGTGCCACCATCTCCTCCGGACAGAGTTACAATGAGCAGTTCTTC	CATISSGQSYNEQFF
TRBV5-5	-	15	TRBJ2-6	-	TGTGCCAGCAGCTTAAGAGGGGCTGGGGCCAACGTCCTGACTTTC	CASSLRGAGANVLTF
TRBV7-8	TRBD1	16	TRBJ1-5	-	TGTGCCAGCAGCTTAAAGTTACAGGGGGCCGGCCAGCCCCAGCATTTT	CASSLKLQGAGQPQHF